This T cell receptor (beta chain) comes out of a study of naive and memory T cell subsets. Whole-study findings and limits: The RNA method is potentially sensitive to activation and differentiation changes.

A UMI-containing oligonucleotide was joined by 3' ligation to the TCR cDNA template. RNA was extracted from over 2 ml of whole blood of healthy adults. This clonotype was picked up many times. Its antigen is currently unknown. Ligated cDNA underwent four rounds of PCR with nested alpha and beta constant region primers and SP2. TCRdb passed the 5' RACE reads through MiXCR, listing each CDR3 protein once. Of over 50,000 distinct CDR3 sequences listed, under 10% are singletons. The germline V and J ends were trimmed by 3 bases and 10 bases, with 16 bases remaining between them. CDR1 is LGHDT, CDR2 YNNKEL, per germline (reference sequence). The CDR3 runs 15 residues.

The rearrangement uses TRBV3-1 and TRBJ1-6; no clear D. The TCR sequence derives from a female donor in good health. CDR3 nucleotides: TGTGCCAGCAGCCATGGTCCGGACGGAGGGTCACCCCTCCACTTT. Translated: CASSHGPDGGSPLHF.